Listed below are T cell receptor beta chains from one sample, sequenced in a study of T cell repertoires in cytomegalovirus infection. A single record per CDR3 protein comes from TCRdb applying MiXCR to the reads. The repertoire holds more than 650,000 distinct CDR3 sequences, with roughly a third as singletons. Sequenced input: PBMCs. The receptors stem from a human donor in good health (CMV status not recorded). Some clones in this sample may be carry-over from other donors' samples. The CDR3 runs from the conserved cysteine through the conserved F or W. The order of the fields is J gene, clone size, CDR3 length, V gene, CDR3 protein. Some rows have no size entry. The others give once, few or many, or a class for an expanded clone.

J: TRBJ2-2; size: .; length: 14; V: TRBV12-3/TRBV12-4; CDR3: CASGSGGNTGELFF
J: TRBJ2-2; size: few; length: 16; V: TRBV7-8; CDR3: CASSLGLAGGTGELFF
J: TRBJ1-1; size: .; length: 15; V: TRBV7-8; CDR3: CASSTRTATNTEAFF
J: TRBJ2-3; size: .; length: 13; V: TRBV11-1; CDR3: CASSLDSPDTQYF
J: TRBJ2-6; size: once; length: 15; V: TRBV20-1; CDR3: CSAPFGGRRANVLTF
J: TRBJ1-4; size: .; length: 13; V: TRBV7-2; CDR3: CASSKWANEKLFF
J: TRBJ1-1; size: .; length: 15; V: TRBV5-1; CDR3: CASSLNRGRGFEAFF
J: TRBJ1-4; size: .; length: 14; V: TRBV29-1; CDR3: CSVEKTTGGEKLFF
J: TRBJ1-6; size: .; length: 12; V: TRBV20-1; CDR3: CSASSGNSPLHF
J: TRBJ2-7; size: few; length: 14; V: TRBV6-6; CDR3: CASSYRDRVHEQYF
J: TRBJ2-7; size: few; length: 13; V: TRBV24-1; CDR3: CATRRQGAYEQYF
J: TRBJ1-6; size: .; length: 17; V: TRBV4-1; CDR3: CASSQPDLAGYNSPLHF
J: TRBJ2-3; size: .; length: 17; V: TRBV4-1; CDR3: CASSQEGLAGAGDTQYF
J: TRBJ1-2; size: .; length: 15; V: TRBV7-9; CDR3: CASSSSTIRGYGYTF
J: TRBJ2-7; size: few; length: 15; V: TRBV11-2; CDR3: CASSLGLAGVAEQYF
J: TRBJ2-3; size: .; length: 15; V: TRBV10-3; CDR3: CAISDSGTRDDTQYF
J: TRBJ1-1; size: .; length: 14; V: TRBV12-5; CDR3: CASAVRDSYTEAFF
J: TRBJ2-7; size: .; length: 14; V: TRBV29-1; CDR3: CSVVPRLPSYEQYF
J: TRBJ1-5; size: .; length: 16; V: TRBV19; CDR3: CASSRDRGSPNQPQHF
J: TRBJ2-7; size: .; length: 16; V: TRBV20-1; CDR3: CSAPHWVTSGAHEQYF
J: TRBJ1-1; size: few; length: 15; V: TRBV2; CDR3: CASRGTGPLGTEAFF
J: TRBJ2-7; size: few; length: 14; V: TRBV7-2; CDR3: CASSTRTVSYEQYF
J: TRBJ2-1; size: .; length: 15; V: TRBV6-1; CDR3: CASSEGAGYYNEQFF
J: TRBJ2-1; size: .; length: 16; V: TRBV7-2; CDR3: CASSPAGTLTNNEQFF
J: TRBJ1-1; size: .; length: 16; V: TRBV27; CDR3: CASSLNGGHIDTEAFF
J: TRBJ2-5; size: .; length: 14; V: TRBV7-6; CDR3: CASSLVPIQETQYF
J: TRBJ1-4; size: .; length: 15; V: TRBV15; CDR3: CATSRGYGGLEKLFF
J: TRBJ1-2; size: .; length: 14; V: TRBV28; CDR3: CASSLLGTPGGYNF
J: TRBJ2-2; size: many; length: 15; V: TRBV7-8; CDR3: CASSQGTGNTGELFF
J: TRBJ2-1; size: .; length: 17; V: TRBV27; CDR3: CASSLYELAGALSEQFF
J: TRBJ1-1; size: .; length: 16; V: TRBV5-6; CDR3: CASSLGWTAYVTEAFF
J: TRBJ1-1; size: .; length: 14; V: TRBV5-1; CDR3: CASSFREGNTEAFF
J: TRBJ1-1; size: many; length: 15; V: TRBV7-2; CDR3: CASSLAVHPNTEAFF
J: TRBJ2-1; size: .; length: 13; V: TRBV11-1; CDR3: CASSLVPLGEQFF
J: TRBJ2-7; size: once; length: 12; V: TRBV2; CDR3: CASSGNRGEQYF
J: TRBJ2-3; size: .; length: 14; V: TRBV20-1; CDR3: CSADDRGDTDTQYF
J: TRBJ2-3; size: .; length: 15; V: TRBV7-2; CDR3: CASSLGPHGTDTQYF
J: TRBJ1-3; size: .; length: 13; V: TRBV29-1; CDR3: CSVVDPSGNTIYF
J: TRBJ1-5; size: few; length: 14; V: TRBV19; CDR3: CASTMVGGNQPQHF
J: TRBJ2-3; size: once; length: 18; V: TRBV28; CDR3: CASSFPLSGDYGTDTQYF
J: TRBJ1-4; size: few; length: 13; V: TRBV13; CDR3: CASSSGPNEKLFF
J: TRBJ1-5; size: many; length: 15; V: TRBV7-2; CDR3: CASSLARNSNQPQHF
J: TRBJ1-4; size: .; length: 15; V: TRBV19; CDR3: CASSRPGDKSEKLFF
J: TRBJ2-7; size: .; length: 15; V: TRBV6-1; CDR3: CASRNTGQGTYEQYF
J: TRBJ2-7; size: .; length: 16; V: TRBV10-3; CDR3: CAISESKGGGFYEQYF
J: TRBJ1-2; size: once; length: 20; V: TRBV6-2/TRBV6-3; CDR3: CASSYSSEGWESGTFYGYTF
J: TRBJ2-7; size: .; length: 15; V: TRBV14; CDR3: CASSQDPARHYEQYF
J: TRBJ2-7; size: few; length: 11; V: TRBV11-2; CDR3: CASSSQGKQYF
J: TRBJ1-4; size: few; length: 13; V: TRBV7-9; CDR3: CASSPEDSKKLFF
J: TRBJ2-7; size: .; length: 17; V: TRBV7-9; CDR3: CASSPKLAGRYSYEQYF
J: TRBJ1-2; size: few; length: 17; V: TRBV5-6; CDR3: CASTMTGGASPNYGYTF
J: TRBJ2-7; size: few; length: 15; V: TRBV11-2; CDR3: CASSLLDTGHYEQYF
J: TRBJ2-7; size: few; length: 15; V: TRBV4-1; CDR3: CASSPFRTLFHEQYF
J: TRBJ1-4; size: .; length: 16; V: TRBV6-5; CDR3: CASSHDRQPTNEKLFF
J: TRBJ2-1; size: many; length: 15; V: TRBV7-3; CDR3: CASSPSGGASGEQFF
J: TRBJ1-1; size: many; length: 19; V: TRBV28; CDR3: CASSLLNPLIKTGNTEAFF
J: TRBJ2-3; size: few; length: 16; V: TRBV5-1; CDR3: CASSRGDRVDTDTQYF
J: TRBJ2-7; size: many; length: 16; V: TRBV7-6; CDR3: CASSLTVKPGSYEQYF